This TCR beta chain was sequenced for a study of identical twins listed by TCRdb under 2016. Background on the whole study: To test whether fetal clonotypes persist, the study used deep sequencing on TCR alpha and beta repertoires from monozygotic twins, unrelated adults of various ages, and cord blood. To rule out contamination, replicate twin experiments were performed at different times with different library preparation protocols.

Broad study findings and their caveats: In monozygotic twins, recombination models systematically underestimated out-of-frame TCR alpha sharing, but the models matched the sharing seen between unrelated individuals. Abundant cord blood beta clonotypes had fewer insertions, young adult naive repertoires showed a similar but weaker trend, and memory repertoires showed no such trend. Invariant T cells such as MAIT and iNKT could partly confound zero-insertion analyses, although diverse VJ usage argued against such confounding for most clonotypes. Because the same donors could not be followed over many years, conclusions were based on cross-sectional statistical analysis. Compared with coincidental sharing between unrelated individuals, an excess of low generation-probability sequences was observed among out-of-frame TCR alpha sequences shared between twins. The excess sharing between twins in beta out-of-frame sequences was weaker because fewer shared sequences reduced the signal-to-noise ratio.

For this clonotype: Its antigen is still unknown. Base-call qualities are not available, and no considerably larger clone is one nucleotide away.

Every donor in the study was a healthy Caucasian. The twin cohort comprised three pairs of female monozygotic twins, all aged roughly 18 to 30 years. CD4+ and CD8+ T cell populations were isolated with positive isolation kits from Invitrogen. Library preparation employed 5' RACE. Sequencing used an Illumina HiSeq 2000. Template switching added a universal primer binding site, and the final cDNA carried a unique molecular identifier that allowed TCR cDNA molecules to be counted accurately. Specific primers in the conserved constant-segment region were used to synthesize first-strand cDNA for the TCR alpha and beta chains. To control for contamination, every cDNA library was double barcoded, receiving both a SMART-Mk sample barcode and Illumina barcodes. Two successive PCR steps introduced TruSeq adapter sequences along with Illumina sample barcodes. Sequencing of the TCR alpha and beta cDNA libraries was done on the Illumina HiSeq platform using custom primers. Processing in the source paper ran as follows. Raw reads were processed with MiGEC to extract unique molecular identifiers, and MiXCR was used to determine CDR3 positions. For each individual, recombination models were inferred using an EM algorithm with the repgenHMM and IGoR tools. The analysis of shared clonotypes was done with the tcR package in R, with sharing normalized by the product of cloneset sizes. To study raw recombination free of thymic and clonal selection effects, out-of-frame nonproductive sequences were analyzed. Using fastp at Q25 and MiXCR, TCRdb reprocessed the public reads and kept productive beta chains. Rows merge per CDR3 protein into single entries with the most common DNA and genes. TCRdb, rather than the study authors, made the V and J calls. Counted in this sample were about 340,000 distinct CDR3 sequences; around an eighth of them appeared once. Roughly 7% of the sample goes to the ten largest clones.

The same data also contributed to another study, on yellow fever vaccine responses in identical twins. From that second study: According to the authors, in identical twins the way T cells responded to vaccination appeared partly convergent and partly personalized. The study precisely tracked vaccine-responding T cell clones in identical twins.

Sample: CD8+ T cells sorted from blood. This TCR derives from a woman between 18 and 29 years old in good health.

Here is the DNA: TGTGCCAGCAGCGATGCCCATTATTCGGGACGATATCGTTACGAGCAGTACGTC. Translated, this gives CASSDAHYSGRYRYEQYV. The chain is assembled from TRBV21-1 and TRBJ2-7; the table names TRBD1, a call not compared with the DNA. TRBV21-1 is assigned pseudogene status. The CDR3 spans 18 residues, from the cysteine through the valine. Only the CDR3 region is kept as DNA, spanning 54 bases read in frame from base 1.